A single sample gave rise to the 27 T cell receptor beta chains below, sequenced in a study of shared clonotypes between healthy human individuals. Libraries were prepared by immunoSEQ multiplex PCR; TCRdb keeps only in-frame clonotypes and omits some of them. Here the sample spans 2 million to 2.5 million clones, 93% being singletons. Sequenced: naive CD4+ T cells from PBMCs. Described subset: CD45RA+ positively selected. The origin of the receptors is a man aged 18 to 35 in good health. Some clones in this sample may be carry-over from other donors' samples.

The V call is TRBV5-4, the J call TRBJ2-2; the match to TRBD1 covers 8 bases. Looked up from germline, CDR1 is SGHNT and CDR2 is YYREEE (reference sequence). The CDR3 spans 15 residues. J lost 7 bases, V lost 0 bases, and 5 bases had no gene match. CDR3 residues: CASSLGQGAYGELFF. Here the CDR3 DNA reads TGTGCCAGCAGCTTGGGGCAGGGGGCTTACGGGGAGCTGTTTTTT.

J is TRBJ2-2 and V is TRBV5-4; the match to TRBD2 covers 13 bases. The CDR3 totals 16 residues. The J segment lost 7 bases and the V segment lost 2 bases, leaving 5 bases of the junction unmatched. Germline assignment: CDR1 SGHNT and CDR2 YYREEE (reference sequence). This CDR3 reads CASSLGLAGDDGELFF. The CDR3 nucleotides read TGTGCCAGCAGCTTAGGACTAGCGGGAGATGACGGGGAGCTGTTTTTT.

The rearrangement links TRBV28 to TRBJ2-1, with 11 bases that match TRBD2. The CDR3 consists of 16 residues. Germline CDR1 is MDHEN and CDR2 is SYDVKM. The junction had 8 bases not matched to a gene; V was cut back by 3 bases and J by 7 bases. CDR3 sequence: CASSFRGASGRNEQFF. CDR3 nucleotide sequence: TGTGCCAGCAGTTTCCGCGGGGCTAGCGGGAGGAATGAGCAGTTCTTC.

J is TRBJ2-1 and V is TRBV18; D possibly corresponds to TRBD1 (5 bases). Germline values: CDR1 KGHSH, CDR2 LQKENI. V lost 5 bases and J lost 6, with 17 bases in between. The CDR3 is 15 amino acids. CDR3 region: CASSAGISWGNEQFF. CDR3 DNA: TGTGCCAGCTCAGCAGGGATATCATGGGGCAATGAGCAGTTCTTC.

The chain employs TRBV14 and TRBJ1-2; D is possibly TRBD1 (6 bases). The CDR3 is 17 amino acids. In germline, CDR1 is SGHDN, CDR2 FVKESK. V was cut by 0 bases and J by 6 bases, with 20 bases left in between. The CDR3 DNA is TGTGCCAGCAGCCAAGAAACGTTAAGGGCGGGGGCGCATGGCTACACCTTC. It yields the protein CASSQETLRAGAHGYTF. Filled out from reference TRBV14 and TRBJ1-2, the complete variable domain reads EAGVTQFPSHSVIEKGQTVTLRCDPISGHDNLYWYRRVMGKEIKFLLHFVKESKQDESGMPNNRFLAERTGGTYSTLKVQPAELEDSGVYFCASSQETLRAGAHGYTFGSGTRLTVV.

V gene TRBV12-5 combines with J gene TRBJ2-2; a weak D match, TRBD2 (5 bases). The CDR3 runs 19 residues. From germline, CDR1 is LGHNT and CDR2 FRNRAP. The V and J ends lost 3 bases and 0 bases respectively, with 20 bases between them. CDR3 residues: CASGLSTFFGNTNTGELFF. DNA of the CDR3: TGTGCTAGTGGTTTATCTACCTTCTTCGGGAACACGAACACCGGGGAGCTGTTTTTT.

The V and J genes are TRBV4-3 and TRBJ2-3, with D possibly being TRBD2 (6 bases). This CDR3 contains 13 residues. V was pared by 3 bases and J by 4 bases, with 8 bases between. Germline CDR1 LGHNA, CDR2 YSLEER. This CDR3 is CASSHGSADTQYF. The CDR3 region has the DNA TGCGCCAGCAGCCACGGGAGTGCAGATACGCAGTATTTT.

This chain links TRBV4-1 with TRBJ2-1; tentatively, D is TRBD1 (6 bases). V lost 4 bases to trimming and J lost 8 bases, with 18 bases between them. This CDR3 region has 15 residues. From germline, CDR1 is MGHRA and CDR2 YSYEKL. CDR3 protein: CASSLGQSLVYEQFF. The CDR3 bases are TGCGCCAGCAGCCTTGGACAGTCTCTAGTCTATGAGCAGTTCTTC.

Notes on this clone: This CDR3 is also generated by other DNA sequences in the sample. The chain couples TRBV18 to TRBJ2-7; unclear D gene. Germline V gene lookup returns CDR1 KGHSH and CDR2 LQKENI. The CDR3 contains 13 residues. V was trimmed by 2 bases and J by 0 bases, leaving 5 bases between them. The CDR3 protein is CASSPSASYEQYF. CDR3 DNA sequence: TGTGCCAGCTCACCATCGGCCTCCTACGAGCAGTACTTC.

The CDR3 here is CASSSNTGGTEAFF. The DNA for the CDR3 is TGTGCCAGCAGCTCCAACACAGGGGGCACTGAAGCTTTCTTT. The J gene is TRBJ1-1, the V gene TRBV5-4; 8 positions match TRBD1. Germline V gene lookup returns CDR1 SGHNT and CDR2 YYREEE (reference sequence). The junction had 5 bases not matched to a gene; V was cut back by 3 bases and J by 4 bases. The length of the CDR3 is 14 residues.

This CDR3 reads CASSLLTGSTYEQYF. CDR3 DNA sequence: TGTGCCAGCAGCTTATTGACCGGGTCCACCTACGAGCAGTACTTC. The chain links TRBV11-2 to TRBJ2-7; D is unclear. CDR3 length: 15 amino acids. Per the germline V gene, CDR1 is SGHAT and CDR2 is FQNNGV. The V gene lost 2 bases and the J gene lost 2 bases, with 13 bases spanning the gap.

This clone appeared a single time. This chain joins TRBV28 and TRBJ1-2; possibly TRBD1 for D (5 bases). V lost 3 bases, J lost 7 bases, and 15 bases lay in between. The germline CDR1 and CDR2 sequences are MDHEN and SYDVKM. The CDR3 has 14 amino acids. The chain's CDR3 is CASSFGTRGFGYTF. The CDR3 DNA follows: TGTGCCAGCAGTTTCGGGACCCGGGGGTTTGGCTACACCTTC.

This clone has a handful of counts. V and J are TRBV19 and TRBJ1-5; D gene uncertain. Trimming removed 10 bases from V and 7 bases from J, with 17 bases in between. The CDR3 runs to 13 residues. Germline CDR1 reads LNHDA; CDR2 reads SQIVND (reference sequence). The CDR3 is CATRTLGSQPQHF. The DNA for the CDR3 is TGTGCCACCCGCACCCTAGGGAGCCAGCCCCAGCATTTT.

J is TRBJ1-2 and V is TRBV28, with a tentative D call TRBD1 (6 bases). The CDR3 contains 14 residues. CDR1 and CDR2 from the germline V gene are MDHEN and SYDVKM. V lost 6 bases, J lost 4 bases, and 15 bases lay in between. The CDR3 DNA is TGTGCCAGCAGGGTCCCGGGACACCGCTATGGCTACACCTTC. Amino acids: CASRVPGHRYGYTF.

The genes are TRBV15 and TRBJ1-4; no reliable D call. CDR1 is LNHNV and CDR2 is YYDKDF in the germline V gene (reference sequence). The CDR3 spans 12 residues. V was trimmed by 3 bases and J by 7 bases, leaving 6 bases between them. The CDR3 loop is CATSRYSEKLFF. In DNA form, the CDR3 reads TGTGCCACCAGCAGGTACAGTGAAAAACTGTTTTTT.

The V and J genes are TRBV30 and TRBJ2-1; 7 bases fit TRBD2. CDR1 GTSNPN and CDR2 SVGIG come from the germline V gene (reference sequence). The CDR3 sequence is 12 residues long. Trimming cost V 4 bases and J 8 bases; bases outside gene matches: 5. Here the CDR3 DNA reads TGTGCCTGGAACGGGGGGAGGGATGAGCAGTTCTTC. Protein product: CAWNGGRDEQFF.

With respect to this clone: Other DNA variants within this sample encode the same CDR3. This rearrangement joins TRBV5-1 to TRBJ1-1; no clear D gene. CDR3 length equals 13 residues. Germline values: CDR1 SGHRS, CDR2 YFSETQ. Trimming took 0 bases from V and 1 from J, leaving 4 bases between them. The CDR3 loop is CASSLGTNTEAFF. DNA for the CDR3: TGCGCCAGCAGCTTGGGTACGAACACTGAAGCTTTCTTT.

The rearrangement joins TRBV19 to TRBJ2-7; the match to TRBD2 covers 9 bases. This CDR3 spans 17 amino acids. Germline assignment: CDR1 LNHDA and CDR2 SQIVND (reference sequence). J gave up 2 bases and V 4 bases, and 12 bases lay outside the gene matches. CDR3 DNA sequence: TGTGCCAGTAGTAAGGGGACTCAGCGGGAGGCGCCCTACGAGCAGTACTTC. It specifies CASSKGTQREAPYEQYF. The whole variable domain, remainder taken from reference TRBV19 and TRBJ2-7, is DGGITQSPKYLFRKEGQNVTLSCEQNLNHDAMYWYRQDPGQGLRLIYYSQIVNDFQKGDIAEGYSVSREKKESFPLTVTSAQKNPTAFYLCASSKGTQREAPYEQYFGPGTRLTVT.

This clone was seen just once. CDR3 protein: CASKQGQGNTGELFF. The CDR3 region has the DNA TGTGCCAGCAAACAAGGACAGGGAAACACCGGGGAGCTGTTTTTT. This sequence joins TRBV21-1 and TRBJ2-2; no DNA check was done on the table's D call, TRBD1. TRBV21-1 is marked as a pseudogene. The CDR3 is 15 residues long.

V usage is TRBV18 and J usage is TRBJ2-2; perhaps TRBD2 as D (6 bases). Germline values: CDR1 KGHSH, CDR2 LQKENI. V was pared by 0 bases and J by 0 bases, with 8 bases between. The CDR3 has 16 residues. CDR3 DNA: TGTGCCAGCTCACCACCGGGCGGGACGAACACCGGGGAGCTGTTTTTT. This codes for CASSPPGGTNTGELFF.

A word on this clone: The sample contains more than one DNA sequence encoding this CDR3. The chain joins TRBV28 to TRBJ2-7, with 10 bases fitting TRBD1. Germline V gene data show CDR1 as MDHEN and CDR2 as SYDVKM. The CDR3 contains 12 residues. Unmatched junction bases numbered 2, after V lost 8 bases and J lost 4 bases. In nucleotides, the CDR3 is TGTGCCAGCGGGACAGGGGTATACGAGCAGTACTTC. As protein: CASGTGVYEQYF.

This chain uses TRBV7-3 with TRBJ1-1; TRBD1 might be the D (6 bases). Germline CDR1 SGHTA, CDR2 FQGTGA. V was cut by 2 bases and J by 8 bases, with 18 bases left in between. The CDR3 runs 15 residues. The CDR3: CASSLGGALSAEAFF. The CDR3 nucleotides are TGTGCCAGCAGCTTAGGGGGGGCCCTAAGCGCGGAAGCTTTCTTT.

V is TRBV11-2 and J is TRBJ1-2, with a tentative D call TRBD1 (5 bases). The germline V gene encodes CDR1 SGHAT and CDR2 FQNNGV. The CDR3 has 15 amino acids. V dropped 5 bases and J dropped 6 bases, with 19 bases sitting between them. The CDR3 coding sequence is TGTGCCAGCAGCGCAAACCCCGGGGGTTTCGATGGCTACACCTTC. It codes for CASSANPGGFDGYTF.

The J gene is TRBJ2-7, the V gene TRBV28, with D possibly matching TRBD2 (6 bases). CDR1 is MDHEN, CDR2 SYDVKM, per germline. CDR3 length: 15 amino acids. V was cut by 7 bases and J by 2 bases, with 18 bases left in between. In DNA, the CDR3 is TGTGCCAGCAAGGTGGGAGGCCCGCTCACCTACGAGCAGTACTTC. This encodes CASKVGGPLTYEQYF.

Details on this clone: The same CDR3 is also encoded by other DNA sequences in this sample. CDR3 nucleotide sequence: TGTGCCAGCAGCGTTTACAATGAGCAGTTCTTC. Protein product: CASSVYNEQFF. The chain uses TRBV28 and TRBJ2-1; the D is unclear. V was cut by 6 bases and J by 4 bases, with 4 bases left in between. The germline V gene has CDR1 MDHEN and CDR2 SYDVKM. The length of the CDR3 is 11 residues.

The chain uses TRBV6-5 and TRBJ1-1; tentatively, D is TRBD1 (5 bases). The CDR3 length is 13 residues. V lost 5 bases, J lost 4 bases, and 11 bases lay in between. Germline-derived CDR1 and CDR2 are MNHEY and SVGAGI. The CDR3 nucleotides are TGTGCCAGCAGTCGCAGGGTTCCCACTGAAGCTTTCTTT. It translates to CASSRRVPTEAFF.

The V call is TRBV7-9, the J call TRBJ2-5, with unresolved D. This CDR3 contains 13 residues. The germline CDR1 and CDR2 sequences are SEHNR and FQNEAQ (reference sequence). V was cut by 5 bases and J by 7 bases, with 14 bases left in between. The CDR3 region has the DNA TGTGCCAGCAGCCGCCCCATTAGTCGGACCCAGTACTTC. It translates to CASSRPISRTQYF. Complete variable domain (other parts from reference TRBV7-9 and TRBJ2-5): DTGVSQNPRHKITKRGQNVTFRCDPISEHNRLYWYRQTLGQGPEFLTYFQNEAQLEKSRLLSDRFSAERPKGSFSTLEIQRTEQGDSAMYLCASSRPISRTQYFGPGTRLLVL.